A single sample gave rise to the 18 T cell receptor beta chains below, sequenced in a study of beta chain features in type 1 diabetes. The whole isolated RNA underwent reverse transcription, so sequencing captured expressed TCRB transcripts. Here immunoSEQ multiplex PCR was the method, and the copy in TCRdb shows in-frame clones only, minus some. The repertoire holds 120,000 to 150,000 clones, with 8.5% to 12% as singletons. Sequenced: naive CD4+ T cells from blood. These receptors were collected from a man aged 18 to 30 in good health.

This clone was detected only a few times. The chain couples TRBV5-4 to TRBJ1-5; 9 nucleotides line up with TRBD1. The ends lost 4 bases at V and 9 bases at J; junction bases unmatched: 8. Germline loops: CDR1 SGHNT, CDR2 YYREEE (reference sequence). CDR3 length: 14 amino acids. The CDR3 bases are TGTGCCAGCAGCGGGACAGGGCTTAAGTTGCCCCAGCATTTT. Translating gives CASSGTGLKLPQHF.

The chain combines TRBV19 with TRBJ1-5; D uncertain. The germline CDR1 and CDR2 sequences are LNHDA and SQIVND (reference sequence). The CDR3 has 15 amino acids. V lost 5 bases and J 0 bases, leaving 11 bases between the germline ends. DNA for the CDR3: TGTGCCAGTAGTTGGTCCAGGCTTAGCAATCAGCCCCAGCATTTT. This translates into CASSWSRLSNQPQHF.

In its sample, this clone was seen many times. The chain combines TRBV5-4 with TRBJ2-6; the D is unclear. The CDR3 covers 15 residues. Trimming took off 4 bases at V and 0 bases at J, with 8 bases between the two ends. Germline CDR1 SGHNT, CDR2 YYREEE (reference sequence). This CDR3 reads CASSNRGSGANVLTF. CDR3 in DNA: TGTGCCAGCAGCAATCGAGGCTCTGGGGCCAACGTCCTGACTTTC.

This clone occurred a few times. The J gene is TRBJ2-3, the V gene TRBV5-1; 8 nucleotides line up with TRBD2. The trim removed 2 bases at V and 5 bases at J, leaving 10 bases unmatched. Germline V gene lookup returns CDR1 SGHRS and CDR2 YFSETQ. The CDR3 spans 16 residues. Here the CDR3 DNA reads TGCGCCAGCAGCTTCTTATCGGGGGGGATAGGAGATACGCAGTATTTT. Amino acids: CASSFLSGGIGDTQYF.

In DNA, the CDR3 is TGTGCCAGCAGCACGGGGGAGTCCACGGCCCAGTACTTC. Translating it yields CASSTGESTAQYF. This chain joins TRBV7-9 and TRBJ2-5; a possible D gene is TRBD2 (6 bases). Germline CDR1 and CDR2: SEHNR and FQNEAQ (reference sequence). Trimming removed 5 bases at V and 9 bases at J, with 16 bases between. There are 13 residues in the CDR3.

V usage is TRBV28 and J usage is TRBJ1-2; TRBD1 agrees at 7 bases. V lost 2 bases to trimming and J lost 4 bases; unmatched junction nucleotides: 4. The CDR3 covers 14 residues. Germline V gene sequence: CDR1 MDHEN, CDR2 SYDVKM. The CDR3 loop is CASSLRAGGYGYTF. Written as DNA, the CDR3 is TGTGCCAGCAGTTTAAGGGCAGGGGGCTATGGCTACACCTTC.

The chain has TRBV2 and TRBJ1-2; 7 bases align to TRBD1. V lost 6 bases to trimming and J lost 1 base; unmatched junction nucleotides: 8. CDR1 is SNHLY, CDR2 FYNNEI, per germline. The CDR3 has 15 amino acids. The CDR3 here is CASSIGQAINYGYTF. The CDR3 DNA reads TGTGCCAGCAGCATAGGACAGGCGATTAACTATGGCTACACCTTC.

V gene TRBV10-3 combines with J gene TRBJ1-1; the match to TRBD1 covers 11 bases. With V trimmed by 6 bases and J by 0 bases, 6 bases remained unmatched. The germline gives CDR1 ENHRY, CDR2 SYGVKD. The CDR3 has 16 amino acids. The CDR3 region is CAIRAGTGGLNTEAFF. CDR3 coding DNA: TGTGCCATCAGGGCGGGGACAGGGGGTTTGAACACTGAAGCTTTCTTT.

This clone occurred a few times. This chain joins TRBV14 and TRBJ2-2, with TRBD1 matching over 8 bases. Germline-derived CDR1 and CDR2 are SGHDN and FVKESK. V trimming: 5 bases; J trimming: 1 base; junction bases outside the gene matches: 9. The CDR3 runs 17 residues. The CDR3 DNA sequence: TGTGCCAGCAGCACCTCGCGGACAGGGTGGAACACCGGGGAGCTGTTTTTT. It yields the protein CASSTSRTGWNTGELFF.

This chain uses TRBV27 with TRBJ1-5, with D maybe TRBD1 (5 bases). V lost 7 bases and J lost 0, with 19 bases in between. The CDR3 runs 17 residues. Germline V gives CDR1 MNHEY, CDR2 SMNVEV (reference sequence). The CDR3 coding sequence is TGTGCCAGCACCCCCCAGACGACAGTCACTAGCAATCAGCCCCAGCATTTT. It specifies CASTPQTTVTSNQPQHF.

V and J are TRBV19 and TRBJ1-3; D possibly corresponds to TRBD1 (6 bases). Trimming took 5 bases from V and 0 from J, leaving 14 bases between them. This CDR3 comprises 16 residues. Germline V CDR1 and CDR2: LNHDA, SQIVND (reference sequence). CDR3 amino acids: CASSPGQPYSGNTIYF. The CDR3 nucleotides read TGTGCCAGTAGTCCAGGACAGCCATACTCTGGAAACACCATATATTTT.

This rearrangement joins TRBV5-1 to TRBJ2-1; D is undetermined. Germline V gene data show CDR1 as SGHRS and CDR2 as YFSETQ. This CDR3 contains 14 residues. V was cut by 3 bases and J by 7 bases, with 14 bases left in between. For the CDR3, the DNA is TGCGCCAGCAGCTCCACTGGTCCGGTAAATGAGCAGTTCTTC. This gives the protein CASSSTGPVNEQFF.

This clone showed up just a few times. J is TRBJ2-7 and V is TRBV5-1, with 7 positions matching TRBD2. In germline, CDR1 is SGHRS, CDR2 YFSETQ. V was pared by 5 bases and J by 2 bases, with 7 bases of the junction left unmatched. The CDR3 consists of 14 residues. CDR3 region: CASRLATTAYEQYF. The CDR3 region has the DNA TGCGCCAGCAGACTAGCGACTACCGCCTACGAGCAGTACTTC.

This clone was seen only a few times. The chain employs TRBV19 and TRBJ2-5, with 7 bases that match TRBD2. Per germline, CDR1 LNHDA and CDR2 SQIVND (reference sequence). The CDR3 is 13 residues long. V dropped 4 bases and J dropped 4; count of bases not matched to a gene: 3. CDR3 in DNA: TGTGCCAGTAGTAAGGTAGCGGGAGAGACCCAGTACTTC. Its translation: CASSKVAGETQYF.

The rearrangement links TRBV28 to TRBJ2-5, with D perhaps TRBD1 (5 bases). CDR1 MDHEN and CDR2 SYDVKM come from the germline V gene. CDR3 size: 13 residues. Trimming removed 6 bases at V and 5 bases at J, with 13 bases between. Here the CDR3 DNA reads TGTGCCAGCAGCAGGGTAACTCGCGAGACCCAGTACTTC. Encoded protein: CASSRVTRETQYF.

A few counts support this clone. It is likely a read error, because the conserved phenylalanine at the end of the CDR3 is missing. The limits of the CDR3 on the DNA are not certain, so only TCRdb's listed CDR3 is given. CDR3 sequence reads: CASRLFFL. The J gene is TRBJ2-7, the V gene TRBV12-2; the DNA was not compared with TRBD2, the D call given in the table. TRBV12-2 is designated a pseudogene. The CDR3 spans 8 residues, counting both ends.

The V call is TRBV9, the J call TRBJ2-1, with D unresolved. The length of the CDR3 is 14 residues. The V gene lost 4 bases and the J gene lost 9 bases, with 17 bases spanning the gap. CDR1 is SGDLS and CDR2 is YYNGEE in the germline V gene. CDR3 nucleotides: TGTGCCAGCAGCCCCCGCCTAGAAACTGGTGAGCAGTTCTTC. It translates to CASSPRLETGEQFF.

This rearrangement joins TRBV5-1 to TRBJ2-2; no definite D call. Germline CDR1 and CDR2: SGHRS and YFSETQ. Trimming took off 0 bases at V and 7 bases at J, with 4 bases between the two ends. The CDR3 spans 12 residues. CDR3 nucleotides: TGCGCCAGCAGCTTGGACGGCGGGGAGCTGTTTTTT. Its protein is CASSLDGGELFF.